Detailed here is one T cell receptor beta chain. This clonotype has just a few counts. No antigen is known for it. Base-call qualities are not available, and no considerably larger clone is one nucleotide away. This sample is part of a study of blood T cells in healthy people across ages (dated by TCRdb to between 2015 and 2017). Regarding the complete study: Template switching captured roughly one uniquely barcoded TCR beta cDNA molecule per two T cells in model experiments. To track age-related changes in TCR beta repertoire diversity, the study relied on deep sequencing normalized with unique cDNA molecular identifiers. Donors were grouped into four age groups: young (average roughly 16 years), middle-aged (less than 40), aged (about 59) and long-lived (roughly 80). Donors of different ages were randomly distributed across sequencing lanes to avoid experimental bias. Using the same blood draw, the study looked at two additional independent replicas of 1 million unique cDNA reads for two donors, one aged 18 to 29 and the other aged 80 or older. On the study overall, not on this receptor specifically: Donor CMV infection status was unknown, potentially confounding age-related changes in expanded clonotypes. As age increased, observed TCR beta diversity per million T cells dropped in a roughly linear way, and a significant reduction was already evident by age about 40. The long-lived group showed more naive CD4+ T cells, fewer expanded clones and increased TCR diversity than the aged group, suggesting age selection. Total diversity estimates from one million sequenced T cells were considered lower bounds and underestimates. Conclusive comparison of naive and antigen-experienced compartments was prevented by the profiling of bulk unsorted PBMCs. A strong correlation was found between observed TCR beta diversity and the percentage of naive T cells measured by flow cytometry.

Library preparation was by 5' RACE. The instrument given in TCRdb is Illumina HiSeq 2500. A second PCR of about 7 to 12 cycles was performed with a sample-barcoded 5' primer and a J-beta primer mix. A template-switch 5' adaptor carrying 12 random nucleotides introduced a unique molecular identifier onto each TCR beta cDNA molecule. At least 2.5 million CDR3-containing paired-end reads were obtained from each sample. The Mint cDNA synthesis kit, primed by a TRBC-specific oligonucleotide, was used to synthesize first-strand cDNA from all RNA. All cDNA was treated with uracil-DNA glycosylase and then went through a first 18-cycle PCR with the universal primers M1SS and BC2_uni_R. In the source study's methods: Normalization of each sample was performed by random selection of 1 million high-quality reads, each carrying a distinct molecular identifier. Reads sharing molecular identifiers were discarded rather than binned into consensus sequences. CDR3 identification, clonotype clustering and error correction used MiTCR with a Q25 quality threshold and the strictest error-elimination algorithm. A nonparametric unseen species model using Euler transformation provided a lower-bound estimate of total TCR beta diversity. The raw public reads went through TCRdb reprocessing: fastp at Q25, MiXCR clone calling, in-frame beta chains kept. Every CDR3 protein is listed once, alongside the most common genes and DNA of its rows. TCRdb, rather than the study authors, made the V and J calls. In this sample the table shows roughly 680,000 distinct CDR3 sequences, around 21% of which occur a single time. About 3.6% of the sample belongs to the ten largest clones.

The CDR3 holds 15 amino acids from the cysteine to the phenylalanine. The retained sequence is limited to the CDR3, 45 bases, with the frame set at the first base. CDR1 and CDR2 are drawn from the germline V gene: MGHRA, YSYEKL. The junction carries 13 bases between V and J, which are trimmed by 1 base and 6 bases respectively. Donors were a few dozen systemically healthy Caucasian individuals from Russia aged roughly 6 to 90 years. Each donor gave around 9.9 milliliters of peripheral blood, collected into EDTA-treated Vacutainer tubes. PBMCs were isolated by Ficoll-Paque density-gradient centrifugation, with at least 7 million obtained per sample. Total RNA, at least 5.5 micrograms per sample, was extracted from PBMCs with Trizol reagent. Naive CD45RAhigh/CD27high T cell percentages were measured by flow cytometry on a PBMC aliquot from every donor.

The material sequenced was blood. The TCR originated in a man aged 70 or older in good health. The chain couples TRBV4-1 to TRBJ2-4; TRBD1 might be the D gene, on 5 matching bases. This receptor carries the CDR3 CASSQVQGQRNIQYF. DNA sequence: TGCGCCAGCAGCCAAGTCCAGGGCCAGAGAAACATTCAGTACTTC.